The rows below give T cell receptor beta chains drawn from one sample of a study of blood T cell repertoires in COVID-19. The table came from immunoSEQ multiplex PCR; TCRdb's copy has only in-frame clones and leaves some out. Here the sample spans some 330,000 clones, under 95% being singletons. Sequenced sample: PBMCs or T cells enriched from blood (not recorded which). Receptors were obtained from a woman in her twenties or thirties who had recovered from COVID-19. Each CDR3 is given with its conserved first and last residue. The D gene is left open where the match is weak. Part of the rows lack a size; the others show once, few, many or a class for expanded clones.

j_gene | abundance | v_gene | d_gene | CDR3aa | CDR3nt
TRBJ1-5 | . | TRBV28 | . | CASSLATVYNQPQHF | TGTGCCAGCAGTTTAGCGACAGTCTACAATCAGCCCCAGCATTTT
TRBJ2-2 | . | TRBV3-1/TRBV3-2 | . | CASSQELFEPTGELFF | TGTGCCAGCAGCCAAGAACTCTTTGAGCCCACCGGGGAGCTGTTTTTT
TRBJ1-2 | . | TRBV27 | TRBD1 | CASRPNPGGYGYTF | TGTGCCAGCAGACCGAATCCAGGGGGCTATGGCTACACCTTC
TRBJ1-6 | . | TRBV14 | . | CASSQGTLLSYNSPLHF | TGTGCCAGCAGCCAAGGGACACTCCTCTCCTATAATTCACCCCTCCACTTT
TRBJ2-2 | . | TRBV12-1 | . | CASSFADRVVYNANTGELFF | TGTGCCAGCAGCTTTGCGGACAGGGTAGTTTATAACGCGAACACCGGGGAGCTGTTTTTT
TRBJ2-1 | . | TRBV24-1 | TRBD2 | CATSDKALGGSGYNEQFF | TGTGCCACCAGTGATAAAGCCTTGGGAGGGAGCGGGTACAATGAGCAGTTCTTC
TRBJ1-1 | . | TRBV7-9 | . | CASTASRGDTEAFF | TGTGCCAGCACCGCGTCCAGGGGAGACACTGAAGCTTTCTTT
TRBJ2-5 | . | TRBV18 | TRBD1 | CASSPTTGLETQYF | TGTGCCAGCTCACCAACGACAGGGTTGGAGACCCAGTACTTC
TRBJ1-5 | . | TRBV11-2 | TRBD1 | CASSFGTEYSNQPQHF | TGTGCCAGCAGCTTCGGGACAGAGTATAGCAATCAGCCCCAGCATTTT
TRBJ1-1 | . | TRBV7-9 | TRBD1 | CASSFSGGKTEAFF | TGTGCCAGCAGCTTCTCAGGGGGAAAGACTGAAGCTTTCTTT
TRBJ2-1 | . | TRBV3-1/TRBV3-2 | TRBD2 | CASSQLAGVFF | TGTGCCAGCAGTCAACTAGCGGGGGTGTTCTTC
TRBJ1-2 | . | TRBV11-2 | . | CASSMPGIYGYTF | TGTGCCAGCAGCATGCCGGGGATTTATGGCTACACCTTC
TRBJ1-2 | . | TRBV7-9 | . | CASSLDSFYYTF | TGTGCCAGCAGCTTAGACAGCTTCTACTACACCTTC
TRBJ1-1 | once | TRBV19 | TRBD1 | CASSPKTGVTEAFF | TGTGCCAGTAGTCCGAAGACAGGGGTCACTGAAGCTTTCTTT
TRBJ1-2 | . | TRBV19 | . | CASSNQGHDGYTF | TGTGCCAGTAGTAACCAGGGACATGATGGCTACACCTTC
TRBJ1-4 | . | TRBV13 | . | CASSSGLSHEKLFF | TGTGCCAGCAGCTCCGGGTTATCCCATGAAAAACTGTTTTTT
TRBJ1-2 | . | TRBV19 | . | CASSASWGVPNYGYTF | TGTGCCAGTAGTGCCTCTTGGGGAGTGCCTAACTATGGCTACACCTTC
TRBJ1-2 | . | TRBV14 | TRBD1 | CASSATGQGYGYTF | TGTGCCAGCAGCGCAACAGGACAGGGCTATGGCTACACCTTC
TRBJ2-1 | . | TRBV15 | . | CATTDRDFPYNEQFF | TGTGCCACCACTGATAGGGACTTCCCATACAATGAGCAGTTCTTC
TRBJ1-2 | . | TRBV18 | TRBD1 | CASSGQGEHGYTF | TGTGCCAGCTCCGGACAGGGGGAACATGGCTACACCTTC
TRBJ1-1 | . | TRBV6-1 | TRBD1 | CASSEAFTGVNTEAFF | TGTGCCAGCAGTGAAGCTTTCACAGGGGTGAACACTGAAGCTTTCTTT
TRBJ2-3 | . | TRBV28 | TRBD2 | CASATLAGGLHPTTDTQYF | TGTGCCAGCGCGACTCTAGCGGGAGGGCTCCATCCGACCACAGATACGCAGTATTTT
TRBJ2-4 | . | TRBV11-2 | . | CASRWTALAKNIQYF | TGTGCCAGCAGATGGACAGCCCTAGCCAAAAACATTCAGTACTTC
TRBJ1-2 | . | TRBV7-9 | . | CASSLGGLGYTF | TGTGCCAGCAGCTTAGGCGGGTTGGGCTACACCTTC
TRBJ1-2 | . | TRBV30 | TRBD1 | CAWSSDRAGGYTF | TGTGCCTGGAGTTCGGACAGGGCCGGGGGCTACACCTTC
TRBJ1-5 | . | TRBV27 | . | CASGPYNQPQHF | TGTGCCAGCGGGCCTTACAATCAGCCCCAGCATTTT
TRBJ2-3 | few | TRBV18 | . | CASSPPGVSTDTQYF | TGTGCCAGCTCACCTCCGGGAGTAAGCACAGATACGCAGTATTTT
TRBJ2-1 | . | TRBV19 | TRBD2 | CATMGLAVGEQFF | TGTGCCACTATGGGACTAGCGGTCGGGGAGCAGTTCTTC
TRBJ2-3 | . | TRBV7-8 | . | CASSLVSVAASTDTQYF | TGTGCCAGCAGCTTAGTAAGCGTGGCAGCTAGCACAGATACGCAGTATTTT
TRBJ2-3 | . | TRBV5-6 | . | CASSLEGRGNTDTQYF | TGTGCCAGCAGCCTGGAGGGCAGGGGAAACACAGATACGCAGTATTTT
TRBJ2-4 | . | TRBV18 | . | CASSPLPLSGELGILAKNIQYF | TGTGCCAGCTCACCACTTCCGTTATCGGGAGAATTGGGCATACTAGCCAAAAACATTCAGTACTTC